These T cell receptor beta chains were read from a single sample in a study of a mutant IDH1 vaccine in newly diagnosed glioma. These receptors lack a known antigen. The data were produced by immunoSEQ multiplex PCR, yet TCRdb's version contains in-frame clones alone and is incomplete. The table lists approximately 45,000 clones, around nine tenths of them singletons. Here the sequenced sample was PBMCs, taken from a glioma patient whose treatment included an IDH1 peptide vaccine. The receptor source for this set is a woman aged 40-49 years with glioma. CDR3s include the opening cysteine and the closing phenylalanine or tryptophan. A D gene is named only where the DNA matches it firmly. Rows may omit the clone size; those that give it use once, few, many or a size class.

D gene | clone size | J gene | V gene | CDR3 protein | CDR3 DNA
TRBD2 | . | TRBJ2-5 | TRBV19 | CASSIDWTSQETQYF | TGTGCCAGTAGTATAGACTGGACTAGCCAAGAGACCCAGTACTTC
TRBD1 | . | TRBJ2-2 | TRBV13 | CASSLGQGAGELFF | TGTGCCAGCAGCTTAGGCCAGGGGGCCGGGGAGCTGTTTTTT
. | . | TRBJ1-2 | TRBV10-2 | CASSEQGYYGYTF | TGCGCCAGCAGCGAACAGGGCTACTATGGCTACACCTTC
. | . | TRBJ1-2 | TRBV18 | CASSPRREGPYGYTF | TGTGCCAGCTCACCACGCAGGGAAGGCCCTTATGGCTACACCTTC
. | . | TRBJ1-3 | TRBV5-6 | CASSLRGRGRNTIYF | TGTGCCAGCAGCTTGAGAGGGAGGGGGAGAAACACCATATATTTT
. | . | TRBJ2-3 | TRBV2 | CASNFRDTQYF | TGTGCCAGTAACTTTAGGGATACGCAGTATTTT
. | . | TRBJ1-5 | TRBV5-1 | CASSLGVGNQPQHF | TGCGCCAGCAGCTTGGGCGTGGGAAATCAGCCCCAGCATTTT
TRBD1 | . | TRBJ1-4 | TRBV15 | CATSRLKTGVNEKLFF | TGTGCCACCAGCAGATTGAAGACAGGGGTTAATGAAAAACTGTTTTTT
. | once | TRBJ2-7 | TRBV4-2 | CASSQERRAYEQYF | TGTGCCAGCAGCCAAGAAAGGAGGGCCTACGAGCAGTACTTC
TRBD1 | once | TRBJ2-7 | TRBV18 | CASSPQVGQGIEKQYF | TGTGCCAGCTCACCACAGGTGGGACAGGGCATTGAAAAGCAGTACTTC
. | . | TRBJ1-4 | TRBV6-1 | CASSTYSLDGQKLFF | TGTGCCAGCAGTACTTATTCCCTCGACGGGCAAAAACTGTTTTTT
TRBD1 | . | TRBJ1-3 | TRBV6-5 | CASSYSRQGLRGCIYF | TGTGCCAGCAGTTACTCCCGACAGGGGCTCCGGGGGTGCATATATTTT
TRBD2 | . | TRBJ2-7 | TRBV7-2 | CASSLVLAEHYEQYF | TGTGCCAGCAGCTTAGTCCTAGCGGAGCACTACGAGCAGTACTTC
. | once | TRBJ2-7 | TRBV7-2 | CASSLDHSREQYF | TGTGCCAGCAGCTTAGACCACTCTCGCGAGCAGTACTTC
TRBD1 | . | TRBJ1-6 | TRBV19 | CASSDQTGTGNSPLHF | TGTGCCAGTAGTGATCAAACCGGGACAGGGAATTCACCCCTCCACTTT
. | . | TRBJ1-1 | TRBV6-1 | CASSPWGRTEAFF | TGTGCCAGCAGTCCCTGGGGGAGAACTGAAGCTTTCTTT
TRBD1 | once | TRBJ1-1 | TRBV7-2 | CASGGDRMNTEAFF | TGTGCCAGCGGGGGGGACAGGATGAACACTGAAGCTTTCTTT
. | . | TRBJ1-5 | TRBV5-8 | CASTLGVQPQHF | TGTGCCAGCACCCTGGGAGTTCAGCCCCAGCATTTT
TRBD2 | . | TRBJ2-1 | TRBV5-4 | CASSSGLVLEQFF | TGTGCCAGCAGCTCGGGACTAGTGCTTGAGCAGTTCTTC
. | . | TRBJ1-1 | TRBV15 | CATSRDLRAVNTEAFF | TGTGCCACCAGCAGAGATCTTAGGGCAGTTAACACTGAAGCTTTCTTT
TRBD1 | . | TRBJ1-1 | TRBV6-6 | CASSQPGQANTEAFF | TGTGCCAGCAGTCAGCCGGGACAGGCGAACACTGAAGCTTTCTTT
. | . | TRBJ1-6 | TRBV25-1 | CASSEGGANFNSPLHF | TGTGCCAGCAGTGAGGGGGGGGCCAATTTCAATTCACCCCTCCACTTT
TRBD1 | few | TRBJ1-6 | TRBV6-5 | CASTHSWDRVSPLHF | TGTGCCAGCACCCACAGCTGGGACAGGGTTTCACCCCTCCACTTT
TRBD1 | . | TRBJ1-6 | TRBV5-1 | CASSFRTGRDSPLHF | TGCGCCAGCAGCTTCAGGACAGGGAGGGATTCACCCCTCCACTTT
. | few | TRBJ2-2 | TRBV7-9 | CASSLALGELFF | TGTGCCAGCAGCTTAGCGCTCGGGGAGCTGTTTTTT
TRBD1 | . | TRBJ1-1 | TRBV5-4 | CASSLGGAGGAGTEAFF | TGTGCCAGCAGCTTGGGGGGGGCAGGGGGCGCGGGTACTGAAGCTTTCTTT
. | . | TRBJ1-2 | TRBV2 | CASKPPGDHYGYTF | TGTGCCAGCAAACCACCCGGAGATCACTATGGCTACACCTTC
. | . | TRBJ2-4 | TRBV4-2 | CASSPVLRWRDSPNIQYF | TGTGCCAGCAGCCCCGTTCTGAGGTGGCGGGATAGTCCAAACATTCAGTACTTC
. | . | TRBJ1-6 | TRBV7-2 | CASSLTQDSPLHF | TGTGCCAGCAGCCTAACCCAAGATTCACCCCTCCACTTT
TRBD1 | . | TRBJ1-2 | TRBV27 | CASRRDHRGQNYGYTF | TGTGCCAGCAGAAGGGACCACAGGGGGCAGAACTATGGCTACACCTTC
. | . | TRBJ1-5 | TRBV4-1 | CASSQVWGGGVNQPQHF | TGCGCCAGCAGCCAAGTTTGGGGCGGAGGGGTCAATCAGCCCCAGCATTTT
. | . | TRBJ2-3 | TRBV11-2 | CASSLAPTDTQYF | TGTGCCAGCAGCTTAGCCCCTACAGATACGCAGTATTTT
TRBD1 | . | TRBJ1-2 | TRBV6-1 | CASCGQEKYGYTF | TGTGCCAGCTGTGGACAGGAGAAATATGGCTACACCTTC